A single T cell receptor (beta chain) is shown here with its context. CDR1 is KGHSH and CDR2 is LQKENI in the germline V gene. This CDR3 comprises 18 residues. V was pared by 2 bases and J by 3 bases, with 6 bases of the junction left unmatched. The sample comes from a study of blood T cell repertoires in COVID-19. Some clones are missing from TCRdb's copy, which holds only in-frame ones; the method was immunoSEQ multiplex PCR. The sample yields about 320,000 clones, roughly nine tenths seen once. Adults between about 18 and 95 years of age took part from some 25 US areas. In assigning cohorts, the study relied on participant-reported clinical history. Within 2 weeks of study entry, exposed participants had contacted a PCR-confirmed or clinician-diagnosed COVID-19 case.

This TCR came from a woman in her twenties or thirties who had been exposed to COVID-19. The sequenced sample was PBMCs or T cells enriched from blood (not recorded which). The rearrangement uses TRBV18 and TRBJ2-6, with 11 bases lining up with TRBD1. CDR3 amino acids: CASSPLGQGAGGANVLTF. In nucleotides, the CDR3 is TGTGCCAGCTCACCATTAGGACAGGGGGCAGGTGGGGCCAACGTCCTGACTTTC. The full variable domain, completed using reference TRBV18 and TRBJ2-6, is NAGVMQNPRHLVRRRGQEARLRCSPMKGHSHVYWYRQLPEEGLKFMVYLQKENIIDESGMPKERFSAEFPKEGPSILRIQQVVRGDSAAYFCASSPLGQGAGGANVLTFGAGSRLTVL.